The 32 T cell receptor beta chains below all came from one sample that was sequenced in a study of shared clonotypes between healthy human individuals. Cells designated naive CD8 were CD45RO-negative and were positively selected for CCR7, with terminally differentiated effector memory CD45RA+ cells excluded. The method was immunoSEQ multiplex PCR; TCRdb's version includes in-frame clones alone and lacks a portion of them. The repertoire holds 1.5 million to 2.5 million clones, about 95% seen once, with 1.2% in the top ten. The source material was naive CD8+ T cells sorted from blood. The receptor source for this set is a man between 18 and 35 years old in good health.

This clone has just one count. CDR3 in amino acids: CASSFGEPGANVLTF. The CDR3 DNA follows: TGTGCCAGCAGCTTTGGGGAGCCTGGGGCCAACGTCCTGACTTTC. The chain recombines TRBV7-6 with TRBJ2-6, with TRBD2 as a possible D gene (5 bases). Germline CDR1 is SGHVS and CDR2 is FNYEAQ. Trimming cost V 3 bases and J 2 bases, with 8 bases left between them. The length of the CDR3 is 15 residues.

The gene calls are TRBV4-3 and TRBJ2-7; D may correspond to TRBD1 or TRBD2 (5 bases each). The CDR3 sequence is 13 residues long. Germline CDR1 LGHNA, CDR2 YSLEER. Trimming stripped 2 bases from V and 2 bases from J, with 7 bases between. The CDR3 loop reads CASSQLGAYEQYF. Here the CDR3 DNA reads TGCGCCAGCAGCCAATTGGGGGCCTACGAGCAGTACTTC.

This rearrangement joins TRBV6-5 to TRBJ1-2; D unclear. Deletions cut 7 bases from V and 0 bases from J, with 12 bases between. This CDR3 has 14 amino acids. CDR1 MNHEY and CDR2 SVGAGI come from the germline V gene. The CDR3 nucleotides read TGTGCCAGCACCAATCCCGGGACTAACTATGGCTACACCTTC. Translation gives CASTNPGTNYGYTF.

The J gene is TRBJ1-1, the V gene TRBV5-6; D is perhaps TRBD1 (6 bases). The germline gives CDR1 SGHDT, CDR2 YYEEEE. The CDR3 runs to 16 residues. V gave up 4 bases and J gave up 4 bases, with 20 bases separating them. CDR3 residues: CASSPESEGGFTEAFF. CDR3 bases: TGTGCCAGCAGCCCCGAAAGTGAGGGGGGCTTCACTGAAGCTTTCTTT.

Concerning this clone itself: Germline is not matched at one junction end, which may reflect a read error. The CDR3, as DNA: TGTGCCAGCAGCATACCGGGACAGGGGCCTCCGACCAACTTC. It encodes CASSIPGQGPPTNF. V usage is TRBV11-2 and J usage is TRBJ2-7; 10 bases match TRBD1. Germline lookup yields CDR1 SGHAT and CDR2 FQNNGV. The CDR3 is 14 residues long.

This sequence joins TRBV2 and TRBJ2-2; 9 nucleotides agree with TRBD1. This CDR3 contains 15 residues. Germline CDR1 SNHLY, CDR2 FYNNEI. V dropped 9 bases and J dropped 4; count of bases not matched to a gene: 9. Here the CDR3 reads CARVHGTGTTGELFF. DNA of the CDR3: TGTGCCAGGGTACATGGGACAGGGACCACCGGGGAGCTGTTTTTT.

The chain employs TRBV6-5 and TRBJ2-1; TRBD1 matches 7 bases. Trimming took 7 bases from V and 3 from J; bases not matched to a gene: 9. The CDR3 is 15 amino acids. Germline loops: CDR1 MNHEY, CDR2 SVGAGI. In DNA form, the CDR3 reads TGTGCCAGCATCGGGTGGACAGGAGTCTACAATGAGCAGTTCTTC. Translated: CASIGWTGVYNEQFF.

The V and J genes are TRBV5-8 and TRBJ1-5; D is possibly TRBD1 (5 bases). The ends were cut back, 4 bases at V and 1 base at J, with 9 bases in the middle. The CDR3 contains 14 residues. Germline V gene sequence: CDR1 SGHTS, CDR2 YDEGEE. The CDR3: CASSPGQSNQPQHF. The CDR3 DNA is TGTGCCAGCAGCCCCGGACAAAGCAATCAGCCCCAGCATTTT.

The V gene is TRBV19, the J gene TRBJ1-5; TRBD1 matches at 7 bases. Germline loops: CDR1 LNHDA, CDR2 SQIVND (reference sequence). Germline trimming cut 6 bases from V and 4 bases from J; bases unmatched to any gene: 6. The CDR3 runs 14 residues. This chain's CDR3 is CASRDRVGNQPQHF. CDR3 bases: TGTGCCAGTAGAGACAGGGTCGGTAATCAGCCCCAGCATTTT. Full variable domain (missing parts from reference TRBV19 and TRBJ1-5): DGGITQSPKYLFRKEGQNVTLSCEQNLNHDAMYWYRQDPGQGLRLIYYSQIVNDFQKGDIAEGYSVSREKKESFPLTVTSAQKNPTAFYLCASRDRVGNQPQHFGDGTRLSIL.

The CDR3 sequence: CASSYDRDGSRNEKLFF. CDR3 nucleotide sequence: TGTGCCAGCAGCTACGACAGGGATGGTTCCCGTAATGAAAAACTGTTTTTT. The V and J genes are TRBV14 and TRBJ1-4; TRBD1 matches 7 bases. Per germline, CDR1 SGHDN and CDR2 FVKESK. This CDR3 has 17 residues. Trimming at V came to 5 bases and at J to 4 bases, leaving 13 bases not matched to a gene.

The rearrangement links TRBV7-9 to TRBJ2-5, with 9 bases aligning to TRBD1. Trimming cost V 5 bases and J 2 bases; bases outside gene matches: 9. CDR3 length: 16 residues. The germline V gene has CDR1 SEHNR and CDR2 FQNEAQ (reference sequence). The CDR3 DNA follows: TGTGCCAGCAGCCAGGGACAGGGCTCGTATCAAGAGACCCAGTACTTC. Amino acids: CASSQGQGSYQETQYF.

V usage is TRBV11-2 and J usage is TRBJ2-3, with TRBD2 matching over 8 bases. The CDR3 covers 16 residues. Germline V lookup: CDR1 SGHAT, CDR2 FQNNGV. Trimming took 5 bases from V and 1 from J; bases not matched to a gene: 8. CDR3 nucleotide sequence: TGTGCCAGCAGCGCTCTTCCAGCGGGGGGCACAGATACGCAGTATTTT. Encoded protein: CASSALPAGGTDTQYF.

The CDR3 sequence: CATSRDLGSGGGTQYF. CDR3 coding DNA: TGTGCCACCAGCAGAGATCTGGGTAGCGGGGGGGGGACCCAGTACTTC. The chain is built from TRBV15 and TRBJ2-5; 11 bases align to TRBD2. This CDR3 is built from 16 residues. Germline V gives CDR1 LNHNV, CDR2 YYDKDF (reference sequence). Unmatched junction bases numbered 7, after V lost 0 bases and J lost 7 bases.

The rearrangement joins TRBV4-3 to TRBJ1-4, with 9 bases matching TRBD1. The CDR3 runs to 14 residues. The V and J ends lost 4 bases and 8 bases, in that order; junction bases with no gene match: 5. The germline gives CDR1 LGHNA, CDR2 YSLEER. The CDR3 DNA follows: TGCGCCAGCAGCCCTGGGACAGGGATAGAAAAACTGTTTTTT. Its translation is CASSPGTGIEKLFF.

V is TRBV7-8 and J is TRBJ2-5, with 9 positions matching TRBD1. The V and J ends lost 5 bases and 2 bases, in that order; junction bases with no gene match: 3. The CDR3 extends over 14 amino acids. Germline V gives CDR1 SGHVS, CDR2 FQNEAQ. The CDR3 region is CASSADRGQETQYF. The CDR3 DNA follows: TGTGCCAGCAGCGCAGACAGGGGGCAAGAGACCCAGTACTTC.

On this clone: The same CDR3 also results from other DNA sequences found in this sample. J is TRBJ1-5 and V is TRBV30, with 8 bases aligning to TRBD1. The CDR3 totals 13 residues. The germline V gene encodes CDR1 GTSNPN and CDR2 SVGIG (reference sequence). V trimming: 3 bases; J trimming: 5 bases; junction bases outside the gene matches: 3. The DNA for the CDR3 is TGTGCCTGGAGCGGACAGGGAGATCAGCCCCAGCATTTT. This gives the protein CAWSGQGDQPQHF. The variable domain in full, with the rest retrieved from reference TRBV30 and TRBJ1-5, is SQTIHQWPATLVQPVGSPLSLECTVEGTSNPNLYWYRQAAGRGLQLLFYSVGIGQISSEVPQNLSASRPQDRQFILSSKKLLLSDSGFYLCAWSGQGDQPQHFGDGTRLSIL.

The chain recombines TRBV30 with TRBJ1-5, with 7 bases lining up with TRBD1. The J segment lost 4 bases and the V segment lost 3 bases, leaving 15 bases of the junction unmatched. The length of the CDR3 is 17 residues. CDR1 GTSNPN and CDR2 SVGIG come from the germline V gene (reference sequence). In DNA form, the CDR3 reads TGTGCCTGGAGGGAAAGGGCCCGACAGGGTACGAATCAGCCCCAGCATTTT. It specifies CAWRERARQGTNQPQHF. Based on the CDR3 plus reference TRBV30 and TRBJ1-5, the full variable domain is SQTIHQWPATLVQPVGSPLSLECTVEGTSNPNLYWYRQAAGRGLQLLFYSVGIGQISSEVPQNLSASRPQDRQFILSSKKLLLSDSGFYLCAWRERARQGTNQPQHFGDGTRLSIL.

As to this clone: In the same sample, other DNA sequences code for this CDR3. The V and J genes are TRBV27 and TRBJ2-1, with D hard to call. Germline V gene lookup returns CDR1 MNHEY and CDR2 SMNVEV (reference sequence). CDR3 size: 14 residues. The V gene lost 0 bases and the J gene lost 8 bases, with 11 bases spanning the gap. This chain's CDR3 is CASSLSGPRDEQFF. DNA of the CDR3: TGTGCCAGCAGTTTATCAGGCCCCCGGGATGAGCAGTTCTTC.

V is TRBV6-6 and J is TRBJ2-5; 11 bases are shared with TRBD2. Germline lookup yields CDR1 MNHNY and CDR2 SVGAGI (reference sequence). V trimming: 3 bases; J trimming: 5 bases; junction bases outside the gene matches: 8. The CDR3 has 16 amino acids. The CDR3 coding sequence is TGTGCCAGCAGTTATTTACTAGCGGGAGTCGAGGAGACCCAGTACTTC. Translation: CASSYLLAGVEETQYF.

This chain links TRBV9 with TRBJ2-1; D unclear. CDR3 length equals 16 residues. V was trimmed by 0 bases and J by 4 bases, leaving 14 bases between them. The germline V gene encodes CDR1 SGDLS and CDR2 YYNGEE. The CDR3 reads CASSVGLDGSYNEQFF. CDR3 DNA: TGTGCCAGCAGCGTAGGATTAGATGGAAGTTACAATGAGCAGTTCTTC.

This rearrangement joins TRBV15 to TRBJ1-5, with D possibly TRBD1 on 5 matching bases. There are 17 residues in the CDR3. Trimming pared 3 bases from V and 4 bases from J, leaving 19 bases between. The germline CDR1 and CDR2 sequences are LNHNV and YYDKDF (reference sequence). In DNA form, the CDR3 reads TGTGCCACCAGCAGGGGCCTGGGGACGGAAGAGAATCAGCCCCAGCATTTT. It specifies CATSRGLGTEENQPQHF.

This rearrangement joins TRBV7-9 to TRBJ2-7; no reliable D call. CDR3 size: 15 residues. Germline V lookup: CDR1 SEHNR, CDR2 FQNEAQ (reference sequence). V gave up 1 base and J gave up 1 base, with 11 bases separating them. The CDR3 DNA sequence: TGTGCCAGCAGCTTAGGGCACACGATATCCTACGAGCAGTACTTC. It yields the protein CASSLGHTISYEQYF.

The chain has TRBV4-3 and TRBJ2-1, with 9 bases fitting TRBD1. CDR3 size: 15 residues. Germline CDR1 reads LGHNA; CDR2 reads YSLEER. Trimming removed 3 bases from V and 6 bases from J; junction bases left unmatched: 6. CDR3 protein: CASSHTGGPPNEQFF. In DNA, the CDR3 is TGCGCCAGCAGCCACACAGGGGGCCCCCCCAATGAGCAGTTCTTC.

This chain connects TRBV19 to TRBJ2-1; 9 bases are shared with TRBD2. Germline lookup yields CDR1 LNHDA and CDR2 SQIVND (reference sequence). The CDR3 loop spans 16 amino acids. V lost 6 bases, J lost 3 bases, and 9 bases stayed unmatched. The CDR3 coding sequence is TGTGCCAGTAGAAGGGGACTAGCTCTTTACTACAATGAGCAGTTCTTC. This sequence encodes CASRRGLALYYNEQFF.

This chain connects TRBV7-9 to TRBJ2-5; no firm D call. In germline, CDR1 is SEHNR, CDR2 FQNEAQ (reference sequence). Trimming took off 5 bases at V and 2 bases at J, with 15 bases between the two ends. CDR3 length: 15 amino acids. CDR3 in amino acids: CASSGSSAVQETQYF. CDR3 bases: TGTGCCAGCAGCGGGTCCTCGGCCGTACAAGAGACCCAGTACTTC.

A single count supports this clone. Other nucleotide sequences in the sample specify the same CDR3. The chain combines TRBV27 with TRBJ2-7, with 8 bases lining up with TRBD1. Per the germline V gene, CDR1 is MNHEY and CDR2 is SMNVEV (reference sequence). V lost 5 bases, J lost 2 bases, and 2 bases stayed unmatched. CDR3 length: 13 residues. The CDR3: CASSLQGAYEQYF. Here the CDR3 DNA reads TGTGCCAGCAGTCTACAGGGGGCCTACGAGCAGTACTTC.

V gene TRBV27 combines with J gene TRBJ2-3; D assignment may be TRBD1 or TRBD2 (5 bases each). This CDR3 has 15 residues. The germline V gene encodes CDR1 MNHEY and CDR2 SMNVEV (reference sequence). V was cut by 2 bases and J by 4 bases, with 13 bases left in between. CDR3 in DNA: TGTGCCAGCAGTTTAGGGACGGCCGGGGCAGATACGCAGTATTTT. Amino acids: CASSLGTAGADTQYF.

The chain is built from TRBV5-6 and TRBJ2-7, with a weak D call TRBD2 (6 bases). The germline CDR1 and CDR2 sequences are SGHDT and YYEEEE. CDR3 length equals 13 residues. The V end was cut by 7 bases, the J end by 0 bases, with 11 bases between. The CDR3 coding sequence is TGTGCCAGCGGGGACTGGAACTCCTACGAGCAGTACTTC. This translates into CASGDWNSYEQYF.

The chain couples TRBV7-9 to TRBJ2-2, with 8 positions matching TRBD1. The germline V gene encodes CDR1 SEHNR and CDR2 FQNEAQ (reference sequence). The V and J ends lost 3 bases and 1 base, in that order; junction bases with no gene match: 4. The CDR3 extends over 16 amino acids. The DNA of the CDR3 is TGTGCCAGCAGCTTCCCAGGGGGCGAGAACACCGGGGAGCTGTTTTTT. Protein: CASSFPGGENTGELFF.

The chain employs TRBV5-6 and TRBJ2-1; either TRBD1 or TRBD2 may fit D (6 bases each). Germline-derived CDR1 and CDR2 are SGHDT and YYEEEE. There are 15 residues in the CDR3. Trimming stripped 4 bases from V and 8 bases from J, with 19 bases between. Written as DNA, the CDR3 is TGTGCCAGCAGCCCGGATGGGGGGCCCGTCGATGAGCAGTTCTTC. Encoded protein: CASSPDGGPVDEQFF.

This rearrangement joins TRBV7-2 to TRBJ2-1; D might be TRBD2 (5 bases). V shed 1 base and J shed 0 bases, with 16 bases lying between them. Germline V CDR1 and CDR2: SGHTA, FQGNSA. This CDR3 has 18 amino acids. In DNA, the CDR3 is TGTGCCAGCAGCTTAGATTACGGGCTAGGGAGCTCCTACAATGAGCAGTTCTTC. Its protein is CASSLDYGLGSSYNEQFF.

The chain uses TRBV5-3 and TRBJ2-4, with 10 bases that match TRBD1. TRBV5-3 is annotated as an ORF whose role is uncertain. The CDR3 extends over 18 amino acids. V was clipped by 4 bases and J by 0 bases; unmatched bases: 10. In DNA form, the CDR3 reads TGTGCCAGAAGCCGCTGGGACAGGGGAGTGGAAGCCAAAAACATTCAGTACTTC. This gives the protein CARSRWDRGVEAKNIQYF.